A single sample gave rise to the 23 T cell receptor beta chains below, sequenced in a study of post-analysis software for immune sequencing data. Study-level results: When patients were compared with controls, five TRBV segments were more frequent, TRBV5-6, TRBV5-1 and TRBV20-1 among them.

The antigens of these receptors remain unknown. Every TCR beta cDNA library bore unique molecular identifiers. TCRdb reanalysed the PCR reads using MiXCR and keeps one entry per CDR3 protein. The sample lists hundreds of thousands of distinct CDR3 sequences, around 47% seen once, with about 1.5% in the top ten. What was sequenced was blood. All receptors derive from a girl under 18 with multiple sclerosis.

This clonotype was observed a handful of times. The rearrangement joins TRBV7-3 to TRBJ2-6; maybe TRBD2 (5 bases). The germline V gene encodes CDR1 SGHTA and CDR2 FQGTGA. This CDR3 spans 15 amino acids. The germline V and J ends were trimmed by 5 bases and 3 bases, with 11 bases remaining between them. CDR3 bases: TGTGCCAGCAGCCCGGAGAGGGTTGGGGCCAACGTCCTGACTTTC. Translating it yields CASSPERVGANVLTF.

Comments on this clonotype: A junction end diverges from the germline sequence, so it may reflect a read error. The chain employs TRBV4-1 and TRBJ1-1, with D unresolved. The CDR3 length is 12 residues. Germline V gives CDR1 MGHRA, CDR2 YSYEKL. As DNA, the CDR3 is TGCGCCGGCAGCCCTCTGGGAAGTGAAGCTTTCTTT. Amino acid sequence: CAGSPLGSEAFF.

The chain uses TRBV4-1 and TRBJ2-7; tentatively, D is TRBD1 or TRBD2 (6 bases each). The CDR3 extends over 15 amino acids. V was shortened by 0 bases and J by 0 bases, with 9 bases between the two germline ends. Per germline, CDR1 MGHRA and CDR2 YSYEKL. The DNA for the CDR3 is TGCGCCAGCAGCCAAGAGGGGGGCGGCTCCTACGAGCAGTACTTC. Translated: CASSQEGGGSYEQYF.

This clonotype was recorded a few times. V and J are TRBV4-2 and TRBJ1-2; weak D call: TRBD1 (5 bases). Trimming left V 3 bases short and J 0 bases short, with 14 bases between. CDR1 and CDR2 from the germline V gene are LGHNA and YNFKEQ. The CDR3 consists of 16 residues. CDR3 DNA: TGTGCCAGCAGCCAGGATACAGGTACTGCTAACTATGGCTACACCTTC. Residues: CASSQDTGTANYGYTF.

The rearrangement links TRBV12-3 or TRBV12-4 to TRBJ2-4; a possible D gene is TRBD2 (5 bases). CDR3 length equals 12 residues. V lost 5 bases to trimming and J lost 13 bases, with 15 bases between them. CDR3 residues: CASSPLGNLQYF. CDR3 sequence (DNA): TGTGCCAGCAGTCCCCTCGGGAATCTGCAGTACTTC.

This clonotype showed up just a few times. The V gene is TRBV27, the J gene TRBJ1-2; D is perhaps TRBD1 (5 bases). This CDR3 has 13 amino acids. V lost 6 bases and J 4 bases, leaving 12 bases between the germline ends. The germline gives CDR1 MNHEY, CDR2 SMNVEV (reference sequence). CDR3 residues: CASRSGGFYGYTF. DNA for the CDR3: TGTGCCAGCAGATCTGGGGGATTCTATGGCTACACCTTC.

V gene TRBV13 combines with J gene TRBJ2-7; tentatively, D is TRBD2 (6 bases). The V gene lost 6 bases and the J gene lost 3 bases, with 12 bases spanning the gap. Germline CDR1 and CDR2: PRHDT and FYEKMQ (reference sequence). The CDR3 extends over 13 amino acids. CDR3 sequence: CASSIRGGYEQYF. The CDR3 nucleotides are TGTGCCAGCAGTATAAGGGGAGGCTACGAGCAGTACTTC.

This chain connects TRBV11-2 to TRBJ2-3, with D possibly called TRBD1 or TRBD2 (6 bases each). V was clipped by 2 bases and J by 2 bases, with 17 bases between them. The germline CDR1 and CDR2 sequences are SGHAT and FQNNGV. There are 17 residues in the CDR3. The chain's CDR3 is CASSLISTGDTTDTQYF. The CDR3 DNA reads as TGTGCCAGCAGCTTAATTTCGACGGGGGACACCACAGATACGCAGTATTTT. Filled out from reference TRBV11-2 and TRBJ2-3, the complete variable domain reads EAGVAQSPRYKIIEKRQSVAFWCNPISGHATLYWYQQILGQGPKLLIQFQNNGVVDDSQLPKDRFSAERLKGVDSTLKIQPAKLEDSAVYLCASSLISTGDTTDTQYFGPGTRLTVL.

This CDR3 is CASSPQARGLGGNTEAFF. CDR3 nucleotides: TGTGCCAGCTCACCTCAAGCCAGGGGGCTAGGAGGGAACACTGAAGCTTTCTTT. V usage is TRBV18 and J usage is TRBJ1-1, with 8 bases that match TRBD1. CDR1 and CDR2 (germline): KGHSH, LQKENI. This CDR3 region has 18 residues. With 3 bases clipped from V and 1 base from J, the junction kept 13 bases outside the gene matches.

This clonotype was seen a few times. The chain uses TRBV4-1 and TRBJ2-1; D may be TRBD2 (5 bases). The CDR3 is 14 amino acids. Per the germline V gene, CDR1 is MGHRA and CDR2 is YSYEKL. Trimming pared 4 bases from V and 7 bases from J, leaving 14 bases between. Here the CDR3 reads CASSPQGGSNEQFF. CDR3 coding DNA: TGCGCCAGCAGCCCACAAGGAGGTTCAAATGAGCAGTTCTTC.

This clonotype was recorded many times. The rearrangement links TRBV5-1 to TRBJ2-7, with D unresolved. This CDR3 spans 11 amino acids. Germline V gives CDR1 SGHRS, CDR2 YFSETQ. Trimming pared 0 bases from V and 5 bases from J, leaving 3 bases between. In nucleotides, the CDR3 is TGCGCCAGCAGCTTGGCCCACGAGCAGTACTTC. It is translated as CASSLAHEQYF.

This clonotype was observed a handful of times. The CDR3 sequence: CASSKSASGGHEQFF. The CDR3 DNA reads as TGTGCCAGCAGCAAAAGCGCTAGCGGGGGCCATGAGCAGTTCTTC. The V gene is TRBV12-3 or TRBV12-4, the J gene TRBJ2-1; TRBD2 matches at 10 bases. This CDR3 is built from 15 residues. Unmatched junction bases numbered 10, after V lost 6 bases and J lost 8 bases.

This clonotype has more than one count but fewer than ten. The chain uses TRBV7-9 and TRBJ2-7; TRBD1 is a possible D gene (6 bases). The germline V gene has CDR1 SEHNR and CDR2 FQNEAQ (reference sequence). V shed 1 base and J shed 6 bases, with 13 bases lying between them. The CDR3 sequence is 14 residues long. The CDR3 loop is CASSLGQGPLEQYF. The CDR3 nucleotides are TGTGCCAGCAGCTTAGGGCAGGGGCCCCTCGAGCAGTACTTC. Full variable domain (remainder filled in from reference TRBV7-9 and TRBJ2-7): DTGVSQNPRHKITKRGQNVTFRCDPISEHNRLYWYRQTLGQGPEFLTYFQNEAQLEKSRLLSDRFSAERPKGSFSTLEIQRTEQGDSAMYLCASSLGQGPLEQYFGPGTRLTVT.

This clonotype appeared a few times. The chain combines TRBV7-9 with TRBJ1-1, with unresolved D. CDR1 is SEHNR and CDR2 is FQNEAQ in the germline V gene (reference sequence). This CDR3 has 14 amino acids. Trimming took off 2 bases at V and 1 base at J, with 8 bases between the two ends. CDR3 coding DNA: TGTGCCAGCAGCTTAATCGGAGAGAACACTGAAGCTTTCTTT. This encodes CASSLIGENTEAFF.

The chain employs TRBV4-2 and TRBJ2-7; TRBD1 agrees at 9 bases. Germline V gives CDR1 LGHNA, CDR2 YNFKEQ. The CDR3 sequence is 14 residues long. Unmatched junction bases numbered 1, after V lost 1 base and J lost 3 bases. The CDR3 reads CASSQGTGDYEQYF. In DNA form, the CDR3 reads TGTGCCAGCAGCCAAGGGACAGGGGACTACGAGCAGTACTTC.

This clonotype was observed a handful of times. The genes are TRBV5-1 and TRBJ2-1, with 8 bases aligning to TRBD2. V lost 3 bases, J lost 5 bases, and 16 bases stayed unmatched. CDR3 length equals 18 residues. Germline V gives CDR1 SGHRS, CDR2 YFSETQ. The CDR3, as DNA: TGCGCCAGCAGCTGGATCCCTAGCGGGCGTTTTAGCGACAATGAGCAGTTCTTC. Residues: CASSWIPSGRFSDNEQFF.

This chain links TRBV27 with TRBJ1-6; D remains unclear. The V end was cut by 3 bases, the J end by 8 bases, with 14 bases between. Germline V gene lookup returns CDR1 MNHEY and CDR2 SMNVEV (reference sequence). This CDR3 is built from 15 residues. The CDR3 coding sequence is TGTGCCAGCAGTTTGCCCCCCGGCCCATATTCACCCCTCCACTTT. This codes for CASSLPPGPYSPLHF.

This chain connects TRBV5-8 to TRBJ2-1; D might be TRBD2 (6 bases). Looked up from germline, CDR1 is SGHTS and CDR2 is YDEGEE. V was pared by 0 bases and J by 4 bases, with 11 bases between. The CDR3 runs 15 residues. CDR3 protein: CASSLDGRIYNEQFF. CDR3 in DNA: TGTGCCAGCAGCTTGGACGGGAGAATTTACAATGAGCAGTTCTTC.

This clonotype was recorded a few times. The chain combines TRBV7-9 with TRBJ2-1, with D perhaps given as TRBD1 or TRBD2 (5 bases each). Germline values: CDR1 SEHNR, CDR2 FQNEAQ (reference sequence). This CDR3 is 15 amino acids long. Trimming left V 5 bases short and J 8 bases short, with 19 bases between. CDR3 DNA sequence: TGTGCCAGCAGCCCACCTCCGGGACCAGTACATGAGCAGTTCTTC. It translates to CASSPPPGPVHEQFF.

The chain's CDR3 is CSVEDTFLSTDTQYF. The CDR3, as DNA: TGCAGCGTTGAAGACACTTTCCTAAGCACAGATACGCAGTATTTT. The rearrangement uses TRBV29-1 and TRBJ2-3, with no clear D. V was pared by 0 bases and J by 0 bases, with 10 bases between. Germline assignment: CDR1 SQVTM and CDR2 ANQGSEA. There are 15 residues in the CDR3.

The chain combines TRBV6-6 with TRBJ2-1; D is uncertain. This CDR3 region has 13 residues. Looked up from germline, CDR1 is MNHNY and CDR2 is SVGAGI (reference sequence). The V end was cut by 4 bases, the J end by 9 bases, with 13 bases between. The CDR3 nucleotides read TGTGCCAGCAGTTTTATGTTGGTAGGTGAGCAGTTCTTC. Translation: CASSFMLVGEQFF.

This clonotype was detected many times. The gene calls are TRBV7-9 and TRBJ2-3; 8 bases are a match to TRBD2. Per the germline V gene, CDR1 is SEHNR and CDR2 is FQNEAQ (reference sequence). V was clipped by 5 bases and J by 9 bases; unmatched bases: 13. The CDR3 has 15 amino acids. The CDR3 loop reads CASSLGAGGEKTQYF. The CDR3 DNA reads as TGTGCCAGCAGCCTAGGGGCGGGAGGAGAGAAGACGCAGTATTTT.

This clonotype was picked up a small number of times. The CDR3 region is CSVEDQATGRGYGYTF. The CDR3 DNA sequence: TGCAGCGTTGAAGATCAAGCGACCGGGAGGGGTTATGGCTACACCTTC. The rearrangement uses TRBV29-1 and TRBJ1-2, with D possibly matching TRBD1 (5 bases). CDR1 SQVTM and CDR2 ANQGSEA come from the germline V gene. The CDR3 is made up of 16 amino acids. Trimming cost V 0 bases and J 5 bases, with 19 bases left between them.